These 23 T cell receptor beta chains originate from one sample sequenced in a study of response to subunit inactivated influenza vaccine. TCRdb fed the RT-PCR reads into MiXCR, producing one record per CDR3 protein. The sample comprises 280,000 or so distinct CDR3 sequences, around a fifth of which are singletons, and about 10% rests with the top ten. The source material was PBMCs from blood, sampled less than 22 months after vaccination. The receptors originated from a man between 45 and 75 years old who received an inactivated influenza vaccine.

This clonotype was seen only a few times. The chain has TRBV7-9 and TRBJ2-7; 7 nucleotides match TRBD2. J was trimmed by 4 bases and V by 4 bases; bases with no gene match: 7. The CDR3 contains 14 residues. Germline CDR1 and CDR2: SEHNR and FQNEAQ (reference sequence). CDR3 sequence: CASSSAGRSYEQYF. CDR3 DNA: TGTGCCAGCAGCTCAGCGGGGAGGTCGTACGAGCAGTACTTC.

In DNA, the CDR3 is TGTGCCCTAGTGGAGGACAATGAGCAGTTCTTC. Protein sequence: CALVEDNEQFF. V is TRBV7-9 and J is TRBJ2-1; maybe TRBD2 (5 bases). V lost 11 bases and J 5 bases, leaving 10 bases between the germline ends. CDR3 length: 11 amino acids. CDR1 is SEHNR and CDR2 is FQNEAQ in the germline V gene (reference sequence).

The chain joins TRBV28 to TRBJ1-5, with D hard to call. CDR1 is MDHEN, CDR2 SYDVKM, per germline. Trimming took off 7 bases at V and 10 bases at J, with 20 bases between the two ends. CDR3 length: 14 residues. The CDR3 region has the DNA TGTGCCAGCATGCCGGGGAACGTAATCCGACCCCAGCATTTT. It yields the protein CASMPGNVIRPQHF.

As for this clonotype: The final CDR3 position lacks the conserved phenylalanine or tryptophan, pointing to a likely read error. The chain links TRBV7-9 to TRBJ2-5; D not resolved. The germline V gene encodes CDR1 SEHNR and CDR2 FQNEAQ (reference sequence). The CDR3 extends over 16 amino acids. Trimming stripped 1 base from V and 3 bases from J, with 15 bases between. CDR3 loop: CASSLVAPDGKETQYS. The CDR3 DNA reads TGTGCCAGCAGCTTAGTGGCCCCGGATGGAAAAGAGACCCAGTACTCC.

In its sample, this clonotype was seen a few times. The rearrangement links TRBV11-1 to TRBJ2-7, with D maybe TRBD1 (5 bases). The V end lost 1 base, the J end lost 0 bases, and 7 bases lay between the germline ends. This CDR3 has 14 amino acids. The V gene's germline CDR1 is SGHAT and CDR2 FQDESV (reference sequence). The CDR3 loop is CASSLGGHSYEQYF. In DNA, the CDR3 is TGTGCCAGCAGCTTAGGCGGACACTCCTACGAGCAGTACTTC.

This clonotype is categorized as medium-sized (0.01 to 0.1%). The chain links TRBV7-9 to TRBJ2-7; the D is unclear. Trimming removed 7 bases at V and 5 bases at J, with 18 bases between. Germline V gene sequence: CDR1 SEHNR, CDR2 FQNEAQ (reference sequence). This CDR3 comprises 14 residues. CDR3 in amino acids: CASNPDGRWHEQYF. CDR3 bases: TGTGCCAGCAACCCGGACGGACGATGGCACGAGCAGTACTTC.

On this clonotype itself: A read error is likely, as this CDR3 ends without the conserved phenylalanine or tryptophan. The chain carries TRBV10-3 and TRBJ2-7; D is undetermined. Trimming took off 10 bases at V and 3 bases at J, with 7 bases between the two ends. The length of the CDR3 is 10 residues. The germline gives CDR1 ENHRY, CDR2 SYGVKD. The CDR3 sequence: CATWDYEQYI. In DNA form, the CDR3 reads TGTGCCACCTGGGACTACGAGCAGTACATC.

The gene calls are TRBV19 and TRBJ2-3, with D tentatively TRBD2 (6 bases). The CDR3 has 16 amino acids. Germline values: CDR1 LNHDA, CDR2 SQIVND (reference sequence). Trimming took 4 bases from V and 2 from J, leaving 16 bases between them. The CDR3 is CASSKRAGSSTDTQYF. The CDR3 bases are TGTGCCAGTAGTAAAAGAGCGGGTTCTTCCACAGATACGCAGTATTTT.

The sample holds a few counts of this clonotype. The chain combines TRBV12-3 or TRBV12-4 with TRBJ2-7; tentative D call: TRBD2 (6 bases). There are 14 residues in the CDR3. The germline V and J ends were trimmed by 5 bases and 0 bases, with 11 bases remaining between them. The CDR3 sequence is CASSQTGSSYEQYF. The CDR3 DNA follows: TGTGCCAGCAGTCAAACCGGGAGCTCCTACGAGCAGTACTTC.

This clonotype was observed a single time. The rearrangement joins TRBV7-6 to TRBJ2-7; D is unclear. The V and J ends lost 3 bases and 3 bases respectively, with 9 bases between them. Germline V gene sequence: CDR1 SGHVS, CDR2 FNYEAQ. The CDR3 runs to 13 residues. The CDR3 protein is CASSFSHNYEQYF. CDR3 bases: TGTGCCAGCAGCTTTTCACACAACTACGAGCAGTACTTC. Full variable domain (rest looked up from reference TRBV7-6 and TRBJ2-7): GAGVSQSPRYKVTKRGQDVALRCDPISGHVSLYWYRQALGQGPEFLTYFNYEAQQDKSGLPNDRFSAERPEGSISTLTIQRTEQRDSAMYRCASSFSHNYEQYFGPGTRLTVT.

Ten or more counts support this clonotype. The J gene is TRBJ2-6, the V gene TRBV7-9, with 8 bases identical to TRBD1. With V trimmed by 3 bases and J by 4 bases, 11 bases remained unmatched. Germline-derived CDR1 and CDR2 are SEHNR and FQNEAQ (reference sequence). The CDR3 extends over 18 amino acids. In nucleotides, the CDR3 is TGTGCCAGCAGCTTTACAGGGGGATTGCCGAGGGGGGCCAACGTCCTGACTTTC. Translation: CASSFTGGLPRGANVLTF.

The CDR3 DNA reads TGTGCCAGCAGCCTCGGGGAGCGGGGGTCCTACGAGCAGTACTTC. Protein sequence: CASSLGERGSYEQYF. This chain links TRBV6-1 with TRBJ2-7, with TRBD2 matching 8 bases. V was pared by 6 bases and J by 1 base, with 8 bases of the junction left unmatched. CDR3 size: 15 residues. From germline, CDR1 is MNHNS and CDR2 SASEGT.

This clonotype was picked up many times. V usage is TRBV12-5 and J usage is TRBJ1-5; D unresolved. V was pared by 5 bases and J by 8 bases, with 16 bases between. Germline CDR1 reads LGHNT; CDR2 reads FRNRAP. The CDR3 is 14 residues long. CDR3 coding DNA: TGTGCTAGTGGTCCCCGTTGGGGTCTCAAGCCCCAGCATTTT. Translated, it gives CASGPRWGLKPQHF.

The J gene is TRBJ2-5, the V gene TRBV4-3; the D gene is possibly TRBD1 (5 bases). The CDR3 sequence is 15 residues long. V shed 0 bases and J shed 4 bases, with 12 bases lying between them. Germline CDR1 and CDR2: LGHNA and YSLEER. The CDR3 bases are TGCGCCAGCAGCCAAGATGCAGGGCTTCCAGAGACCCAGTACTTC. This encodes CASSQDAGLPETQYF.

This clonotype was seen a few times. The chain has TRBV4-3 and TRBJ2-5, with D hard to call. Trimming removed 3 bases from V and 3 bases from J, with 8 bases in between. Per germline, CDR1 LGHNA and CDR2 YSLEER. This CDR3 has 13 amino acids. The CDR3 DNA reads TGCGCCAGCAGCCAGGCTAGGAAAGAGACCCAGTACTTC. Its translation: CASSQARKETQYF.

The chain is built from TRBV29-1 and TRBJ2-7, with D tentatively TRBD1 (6 bases). V was shortened by 6 bases and J by 1 base, with 13 bases between the two germline ends. The CDR3 sequence is 13 residues long. Per germline, CDR1 SQVTM and CDR2 ANQGSEA. CDR3 region: CSVGTLQSYEQYF. DNA for the CDR3: TGCAGCGTGGGGACACTTCAATCCTACGAGCAGTACTTC.

The table lists this clonotype with many counts. The V gene is TRBV6-1, the J gene TRBJ1-2, with 8 bases fitting TRBD1. CDR3 length: 15 amino acids. Germline trimming cut 1 base from V and 7 bases from J; bases unmatched to any gene: 8. Germline lookup yields CDR1 MNHNS and CDR2 SASEGT. CDR3 residues: CASSEVTGELGGYTF. As DNA, the CDR3 is TGTGCCAGCAGTGAAGTGACAGGGGAATTGGGTGGCTACACCTTC.

The V and J genes are TRBV20-1 and TRBJ1-6; D gene unclear. The CDR3 is 16 residues long. CDR1 is DFQATT, CDR2 SNEGSKA, per germline (reference sequence). Trimming shortened V by 6 bases and J by 0 bases, and 15 bases separated the two germline ends. As DNA, the CDR3 is TGCAGTGCCACGGGTAGAGTGGGCTCCTATAATTCACCCCTCCACTTT. Amino acids: CSATGRVGSYNSPLHF.

Remarks on this clonotype: The missing conserved phenylalanine or tryptophan at the end of this CDR3 makes a read error likely. The rearrangement joins TRBV6-1 to TRBJ1-5; no definite D call. V was cut by 7 bases and J by 3 bases, with 13 bases left in between. The CDR3 is made up of 14 amino acids. Looked up from germline, CDR1 is MNHNS and CDR2 is SASEGT. This CDR3 reads CASNHDRANQPQHL. The CDR3, as DNA: TGTGCCAGCAACCACGACCGAGCCAATCAGCCCCAGCATCTT.

V usage is TRBV6-2 or TRBV6-3 and J usage is TRBJ2-1; 10 nucleotides align to TRBD2. J gave up 5 bases and V 6 bases, and 10 bases lay outside the gene matches. Germline V CDR1 and CDR2: MNHEY, SVGEGT. The CDR3 contains 16 residues. The CDR3 region has the DNA TGTGCCAGCAGGGACGCCGGGACTAGCGTTAACAATGAGCAGTTCTTC. Protein: CASRDAGTSVNNEQFF.

This clonotype was detected only once. The rearrangement joins TRBV7-6 to TRBJ2-7; D gene unclear. This CDR3 region has 15 residues. Germline-derived CDR1 and CDR2 are SGHVS and FNYEAQ. Trimming cost V 5 bases and J 3 bases, with 17 bases left between them. In nucleotides, the CDR3 is TGTGCCAGCAGCCCCTCAAACCGCGGAGACTACGAGCAGTACTTC. This encodes CASSPSNRGDYEQYF.

The chain is built from TRBV18 and TRBJ2-2; 14 nucleotides match TRBD2. V gave up 6 bases and J gave up 4 bases; unmatched junction bases: 4. The CDR3 runs to 16 residues. Germline CDR1 reads KGHSH; CDR2 reads LQKENI. The CDR3 sequence: CASSRGLAGVTGELFF. CDR3 DNA: TGTGCCAGCTCCCGGGGACTAGCGGGAGTCACCGGGGAGCTGTTTTTT.

This chain joins TRBV5-1 and TRBJ2-1; 7 bases align to TRBD2. This CDR3 has 16 amino acids. The J segment lost 4 bases and the V segment lost 0 bases, leaving 7 bases of the junction unmatched. Per germline, CDR1 SGHRS and CDR2 YFSETQ. The CDR3 region has the DNA TGCGCCAGCAGCTTGGCGGCGGGGGACCCTTACAATGAGCAGTTCTTC. It encodes CASSLAAGDPYNEQFF.